The T cell receptor (beta chain) described here comes from a study of vaccination effects on CD4 cells after COVID-19. Study-wide points: Clones from infection and from vaccination both contracted markedly late after vaccination.

Antigen-specific CD4+ T cell clonotypes were called by their expansion after viral peptide-pool culture in ViraFEST. Having been cultured for about 10 days, the cells underwent CD4+ T cell isolation. Vaccination of participants consisted of two doses of either the BNT162b2 or mRNA-1273 vaccine. Days 3 and 7 were when half the medium was replaced with IL-2 medium. This clone was picked up one time. Antigen unknown. Clones were read by immunoSEQ multiplex PCR, and TCRdb kept only the in-frame ones, dropping some. The sample includes 29,000 or so clones, roughly 74% of them seen just once. The sample here was CD4+ T cells from PBMCs cultured with HCoV-OC43 spike peptides, taken after COVID-19 vaccination. As for subset: HCoV-OC43 spike overlapping peptide pool stimulation. This receptor was taken from a human donor who received a COVID-19 vaccine.

The CDR3 is CASSLDRGAGEQYF. The CDR3, as DNA: TGTGCCAGCAGCTTAGACCGGGGGGCGGGCGAGCAGTACTTC. The V gene is TRBV7-8, the J gene TRBJ2-7, with TRBD2 as a possible D gene (7 bases). The V gene lost 1 base and the J gene lost 6 bases, with 13 bases spanning the gap. The CDR3 has 14 amino acids. Germline assignment: CDR1 SGHVS and CDR2 FQNEAQ.